Below are 12 T cell receptor beta chains sequenced from a single sample in a study of technical replicates of blood from four donors. Sequenced by immunoSEQ multiplex PCR; TCRdb stores in-frame clones only, minus some. The profile shows approximately 92,000 clones, approximately 95% of them singletons. Source material: T cells isolated from PBMCs. These receptors were taken from a human donor in good health.

The chain links TRBV10-2 to TRBJ1-2, with a tentative D call TRBD1 (6 bases). Germline CDR1 is WSHSY and CDR2 is SAAADI. The CDR3 length is 14 residues. With 3 bases removed from V and 4 bases from J, the gap between germline ends came to 12 bases. CDR3 sequence reads: CASSDREGGYGYTF. Here the CDR3 DNA reads TGCGCCAGCAGTGACCGGGAGGGGGGCTATGGCTACACCTTC.

The chain couples TRBV19 to TRBJ2-1; D might be TRBD1 (5 bases). Germline assignment: CDR1 LNHDA and CDR2 SQIVND (reference sequence). The CDR3 contains 16 residues. Trimming removed 6 bases from V and 0 bases from J, with 15 bases in between. Here the CDR3 DNA reads TGTGCCAGTAGGACAGCAACAAGTAGCTCCTACAATGAGCAGTTCTTC. Residues: CASRTATSSSYNEQFF.

This chain uses TRBV30 with TRBJ1-2, with TRBD1 matching over 7 bases. With 0 bases clipped from V and 6 bases from J, the junction kept 10 bases outside the gene matches. Germline CDR1 is GTSNPN and CDR2 is SVGIG (reference sequence). The length of the CDR3 is 15 residues. The CDR3 DNA reads TGTGCCTGGAGTGTACTAGAAGGGGGCGAAAATGGCTACACCTTC. This sequence encodes CAWSVLEGGENGYTF.

The genes are TRBV30 and TRBJ2-5; 14 nucleotides agree with TRBD2. Germline V gene sequence: CDR1 GTSNPN, CDR2 SVGIG (reference sequence). J gave up 5 bases and V 3 bases, and 2 bases lay outside the gene matches. CDR3 length: 14 residues. This CDR3 is CAWRGLAGVETQYF. In DNA form, the CDR3 reads TGTGCCTGGAGGGGACTAGCGGGAGTGGAGACCCAGTACTTC.

J is TRBJ2-5 and V is TRBV11-2, with D hard to call. The ends were cut back, 2 bases at V and 2 bases at J, with 9 bases in the middle. From germline, CDR1 is SGHAT and CDR2 FQNNGV. The CDR3 is 14 residues long. As DNA, the CDR3 is TGTGCCAGCAGCTTATTACAGCTTCAAGAGACCCAGTACTTC. Its protein product is CASSLLQLQETQYF.

J is TRBJ2-1 and V is TRBV27; TRBD1 aligns across 9 bases. The germline V gene has CDR1 MNHEY and CDR2 SMNVEV (reference sequence). The CDR3 sequence is 13 residues long. The ends lost 8 bases at V and 6 bases at J; junction bases unmatched: 5. In DNA form, the CDR3 reads TGTGCCAGCGGGACAGGGACGTTCAATGAGCAGTTCTTC. It codes for CASGTGTFNEQFF.

The chain carries TRBV28 and TRBJ1-1; a possible D gene is TRBD1 (5 bases). The germline V gene has CDR1 MDHEN and CDR2 SYDVKM. This CDR3 comprises 14 residues. Trimming pared 5 bases from V and 6 bases from J, leaving 16 bases between. In nucleotides, the CDR3 is TGTGCCAGCAGTCGAATAGGGGCCTACTCTGAAGCTTTCTTT. Translating gives CASSRIGAYSEAFF.

The DNA for the CDR3 is TGTGCCAGTAGTTCGTTTAGCGGGATGGATACGCAGTATTTT. This translates into CASSSFSGMDTQYF. This chain joins TRBV19 and TRBJ2-3, with 8 positions matching TRBD2. This CDR3 contains 14 residues. Germline V gene data show CDR1 as LNHDA and CDR2 as SQIVND (reference sequence). Germline trimming cut 5 bases from V and 6 bases from J; bases unmatched to any gene: 7.

This chain uses TRBV19 with TRBJ2-7; TRBD1 is a possible D gene (5 bases). The CDR3 totals 15 residues. CDR1 is LNHDA and CDR2 is SQIVND in the germline V gene (reference sequence). V was cut by 3 bases and J by 2 bases, with 14 bases left in between. The CDR3 DNA follows: TGTGCCAGTAGTATTATCTGGGGCGCTACCTACGAGCAGTACTTC. It encodes CASSIIWGATYEQYF.

The chain has TRBV9 and TRBJ2-1, with D unresolved. CDR1 and CDR2 from the germline V gene are SGDLS and YYNGEE. V dropped 0 bases and J dropped 0 bases, with 10 bases sitting between them. The CDR3 sequence is 16 residues long. CDR3 coding DNA: TGTGCCAGCAGCGTAGGGCGCGGTAGCTCCTACAATGAGCAGTTCTTC. This codes for CASSVGRGSSYNEQFF.

V gene TRBV2 combines with J gene TRBJ2-7; no clear D gene. Germline V CDR1 and CDR2: SNHLY, FYNNEI. CDR3 length equals 15 residues. Trimming left V 6 bases short and J 4 bases short, with 19 bases between. As DNA, the CDR3 is TGTGCCAGCAGACCCCTAGAGGTGGTAGAGTACGAGCAGTACTTC. Its protein product is CASRPLEVVEYEQYF.

This clone appeared once. This chain links TRBV5-1 with TRBJ2-3, with 8 bases matching TRBD2. Trimming cost V 4 bases and J 5 bases; bases outside gene matches: 6. The CDR3 is 14 residues long. Germline values: CDR1 SGHRS, CDR2 YFSETQ. As DNA, the CDR3 is TGCGCCAGCAGCCCGGGACTAGAGAAAGATACGCAGTATTTT. Its translation is CASSPGLEKDTQYF.